These 14 T cell receptor beta chains were all obtained from the same sample, sequenced in a study of blood T cells in healthy people across ages. Through a sample-barcoded 5' primer and a J-beta primer mix, a second PCR was run for roughly 6 to 12 cycles. TCRdb redid the calling of the 5' RACE reads with MiXCR, one entry per CDR3 protein. The sample holds around 1,100,000 distinct CDR3 sequences, 35% to 45% seen once. Material: blood. These receptors all come from a man between 18 and 29 years old in good health.

Concerning this clonotype: Germline and junction disagree at one end, which may indicate a read error. The J gene is TRBJ2-1, the V gene TRBV7-2, with 9 bases matching TRBD2. Germline V lookup: CDR1 SGHTA, CDR2 FQGNSA. The CDR3 has 16 residues. CDR3 DNA sequence: TGTGCCAGCAGCCTTCTAGCGGGGTACCCCTACAATGGGCAGTTCTTC. This encodes CASSLLAGYPYNGQFF.

CDR3 protein: CASSLRGGPDEQFF. The CDR3 nucleotides read TGTGCCAGCAGCTTGAGGGGGGGACCCGACGAGCAGTTCTTC. The rearrangement links TRBV11-2 to TRBJ2-1; TRBD2 is a possible D gene (7 bases). CDR3 length equals 14 residues. CDR1 is SGHAT and CDR2 is FQNNGV in the germline V gene. V gave up 3 bases and J gave up 10 bases, with 16 bases separating them.

This clonotype has just a few counts. The V call is TRBV24-1, the J call TRBJ2-1; D perhaps matches TRBD2 (5 bases). V was cut by 2 bases and J by 14 bases, with 15 bases left in between. CDR3 size: 13 residues. The germline V gene encodes CDR1 KGHDR and CDR2 SFDVKD. The CDR3, as DNA: TGTGCCACCAGTGATTGGGATTCGGTCGGGAAGTTCTTC. This codes for CATSDWDSVGKFF.

The chain combines TRBV13 with TRBJ2-1, with TRBD2 matching 9 bases. Germline V CDR1 and CDR2: PRHDT, FYEKMQ (reference sequence). CDR3 length equals 12 residues. The trim removed 3 bases at V and 15 bases at J, leaving 6 bases unmatched. CDR3 protein: CASSFPGTSTFF. In DNA form, the CDR3 reads TGTGCCAGCAGCTTCCCCGGGACTAGCACGTTCTTC.

This clonotype was counted only a few times. The V and J genes are TRBV7-9 and TRBJ1-4; 9 positions match TRBD1. Germline V gives CDR1 SEHNR, CDR2 FQNEAQ (reference sequence). There are 18 residues in the CDR3. The V and J ends lost 4 bases and 8 bases, in that order; junction bases with no gene match: 17. The CDR3: CASSSTKRPGQGFEKLFF. The CDR3 coding sequence is TGTGCCAGCAGCTCTACGAAACGTCCAGGACAGGGGTTCGAAAAACTGTTTTTT.

CDR3 sequence reads: CASSELTSGREQFF. In nucleotides, the CDR3 is TGTGCCAGCAGTGAGCTGACTAGCGGAAGGGAGCAGTTCTTC. The chain employs TRBV6-6 and TRBJ2-1; 9 bases match TRBD2. The CDR3 spans 14 residues. Germline assignment: CDR1 MNHNY and CDR2 SVGAGI (reference sequence). Unmatched junction bases numbered 9, after V lost 5 bases and J lost 10 bases.

The count of this clonotype is one. V gene TRBV6-6 combines with J gene TRBJ1-2; TRBD1 might be the D (6 bases). The CDR3 runs to 14 residues. Deletions cut 5 bases from V and 4 bases from J, with 14 bases between. Germline V gives CDR1 MNHNY, CDR2 SVGAGI (reference sequence). The CDR3 reads CASSHDRRLYGYTF. CDR3 DNA sequence: TGTGCCAGCAGTCACGACAGGCGTCTCTATGGCTACACCTTC.

This clonotype turned up a few times. The chain has TRBV6-4 and TRBJ2-3; TRBD1 might be the D (7 bases). The V and J ends lost 0 bases and 1 base respectively, with 14 bases between them. The germline CDR1 and CDR2 sequences are MRHNA and SNTAGT. This CDR3 is built from 17 residues. The CDR3 nucleotides are TGTGCCAGCAGTGACTCGCAGGGGGGAAGGGGCACAGATACGCAGTATTTT. Translating gives CASSDSQGGRGTDTQYF.

The gene calls are TRBV6-6 and TRBJ1-2; tentatively, D is TRBD1 (5 bases). Trimming left V 2 bases short and J 3 bases short, with 19 bases between. The CDR3 has 17 residues. Germline-derived CDR1 and CDR2 are MNHNY and SVGAGI (reference sequence). The CDR3 DNA reads TGTGCCAGCAGTTACCCGAGAGAGGGGACCTCGTACTATGGCTACACCTTC. Translating it yields CASSYPREGTSYYGYTF.

The rearrangement uses TRBV12-3 or TRBV12-4 and TRBJ2-1; 7 bases map to TRBD2. The V and J ends lost 1 base and 6 bases, in that order; junction bases with no gene match: 21. This CDR3 is 20 amino acids long. CDR3 region: CASSLDVTWDRSSGGNEQFF. In nucleotides, the CDR3 is TGTGCCAGCAGTTTAGATGTCACGTGGGACCGCTCTTCGGGGGGCAATGAGCAGTTCTTC.

This sequence joins TRBV11-2 and TRBJ2-1; TRBD2 matches 8 bases. J gave up 8 bases and V 0 bases, and 12 bases lay outside the gene matches. The CDR3 loop spans 17 amino acids. Germline loops: CDR1 SGHAT, CDR2 FQNNGV. Here the CDR3 reads CASSLEARAGGIHEQFF. Written as DNA, the CDR3 is TGTGCCAGCAGCTTAGAGGCTAGGGCGGGGGGTATCCATGAGCAGTTCTTC.

This clonotype was observed a few times. The chain employs TRBV6-5 and TRBJ1-2; 7 bases map to TRBD1. After removal of 8 bases from V and 4 bases from J, the junction contained 7 bases not matched to a gene. The V gene's germline CDR1 is MNHEY and CDR2 SVGAGI. CDR3 length equals 13 residues. The DNA of the CDR3 is TGTGCCAGCGGACAGGCGGCTGGCTATGGCTACACCTTC. Translated: CASGQAAGYGYTF.

This clonotype was counted only a few times. The rearrangement links TRBV7-9 to TRBJ2-7; D may be TRBD1 or TRBD2 (5 bases each). In germline, CDR1 is SEHNR, CDR2 FQNEAQ (reference sequence). Trimming removed 5 bases from V and 4 bases from J, with 21 bases in between. This CDR3 contains 16 residues. The DNA for the CDR3 is TGTGCCAGCAGCCCCCTCACCGGGACCTCCTTTTACGAGCAGTACTTC. It yields the protein CASSPLTGTSFYEQYF.

In its sample, this clonotype was seen once. The V and J genes are TRBV4-3 and TRBJ2-2; 13 bases align to TRBD2. The CDR3 sequence is 19 residues long. CDR1 is LGHNA, CDR2 YSLEER, per germline. V dropped 6 bases and J dropped 0; count of bases not matched to a gene: 10. The CDR3 nucleotides read TGCGCCAGCAGTCAAAATCCGGGACTAGCGGGGTCGAACACCGGGGAGCTGTTTTTT. Its protein product is CASSQNPGLAGSNTGELFF.